These 29 T cell receptor beta chains came from one sample sequenced in a study of T-cell reconstitution after alpha-beta-depleted transplantation in children. Researchers prepared the TCRbeta library using unique molecular identifiers, the study reports. TCRdb itself ran the PCR reads through MiXCR, one entry per CDR3 protein. The sample shows roughly 670,000 distinct CDR3 sequences, around 13% of them seen only once. The sequencing used PBMCs, collected before TCRalphabeta/CD19-depleted stem cell transplant. The receptors derive from a girl aged 2 to 9 with congenital amegakaryocytic thrombocytopenia, due to receive a stem cell transplant.

The chain has TRBV12-3 or TRBV12-4 and TRBJ2-2; D might be TRBD2 (6 bases). V lost 7 bases, J lost 3 bases, and 12 bases lay in between. The CDR3 length is 14 residues. CDR3 residues: CASTGSGYTGELFF. The CDR3 DNA reads as TGTGCCAGCACCGGGAGCGGATACACCGGGGAGCTGTTTTTT.

The chain links TRBV4-1 to TRBJ1-1; D uncertain. Trimming took off 3 bases at V and 3 bases at J, with 14 bases between the two ends. The CDR3 is 15 residues long. The germline V gene has CDR1 MGHRA and CDR2 YSYEKL. The CDR3 region has the DNA TGCGCCAGCAGCCATCGACCAGGAAAAGACACTGAAGCTTTCTTT. Its translation is CASSHRPGKDTEAFF.

This clonotype was counted ten times or more. The chain employs TRBV6-5 and TRBJ2-2; no clear D gene. Trimming left V 0 bases short and J 4 bases short, with 9 bases between. The CDR3 contains 15 residues. CDR1 and CDR2 (germline): MNHEY, SVGAGI. The CDR3 nucleotides read TGTGCCAGCAGTTACTCGATACTAACCACCGGGGAGCTGTTTTTT. It specifies CASSYSILTTGELFF.

This clonotype was seen many times. The CDR3 bases are TGTGCCAGCAACCGACAGGGTGATCAGCCCCAGCATTTT. Translating it yields CASNRQGDQPQHF. The chain has TRBV6-1 and TRBJ1-5, with 7 bases fitting TRBD1. V lost 7 bases, J lost 5 bases, and 5 bases stayed unmatched. The germline CDR1 and CDR2 sequences are MNHNS and SASEGT. The CDR3 is 13 residues long.

This clonotype appeared many times. The rearrangement uses TRBV12-3 or TRBV12-4 and TRBJ2-6; maybe TRBD2 (6 bases). This CDR3 contains 15 residues. Trimming pared 5 bases from V and 1 base from J, leaving 9 bases between. CDR3 sequence (DNA): TGTGCCAGCAGTCCCGGGACTTCTGGGGCCAACGTCCTGACTTTC. Amino acids: CASSPGTSGANVLTF.

The table lists this clonotype with many counts. This chain uses TRBV20-1 with TRBJ1-5; tentative D call: TRBD1 (5 bases). Trimming left V 0 bases short and J 4 bases short, with 13 bases between. CDR1 and CDR2 from the germline V gene are DFQATT and SNEGSKA (reference sequence). CDR3 length equals 15 residues. This CDR3 is CSAREGPLGNQPQHF. The DNA of the CDR3 is TGCAGTGCTAGAGAGGGGCCACTGGGGAATCAGCCCCAGCATTTT.

This clonotype was seen repeatedly, ten times or more. V gene TRBV20-1 combines with J gene TRBJ2-5; D gene unclear. V was cut by 3 bases and J by 3 bases, with 8 bases left in between. The CDR3 sequence is 12 residues long. Germline V gene lookup returns CDR1 DFQATT and CDR2 SNEGSKA (reference sequence). The CDR3 region is CSASGLKETQYF. CDR3 bases: TGCAGTGCTAGCGGGCTTAAAGAGACCCAGTACTTC.

The chain joins TRBV3-1 to TRBJ2-2; unclear D gene. The CDR3 is made up of 13 amino acids. CDR1 is LGHDT, CDR2 YNNKEL, per germline (reference sequence). Trimming cost V 4 bases and J 6 bases, with 9 bases left between them. The CDR3 sequence is CASSPVRAGELFF. The DNA of the CDR3 is TGTGCCAGCAGCCCGGTTCGGGCCGGGGAGCTGTTTTTT. Using reference TRBV3-1 and TRBJ2-2 for the parts outside the CDR3, the full variable domain is DTAVSQTPKYLVTQMGNDKSIKCEQNLGHDTMYWYKQDSKKFLKIMFSYNNKELIINETVPNRFSPKSPDKAHLNLHINSLELGDSAVYFCASSPVRAGELFFGEGSRLTVL.

This clonotype was recorded many times. The chain uses TRBV5-1 and TRBJ2-5; no clear D. Per germline, CDR1 SGHRS and CDR2 YFSETQ. Trimming took 2 bases from V and 4 from J, leaving 9 bases between them. This CDR3 has 13 residues. CDR3 bases: TGCGCCAGCAGCTTTTCTGGACGAGAGACCCAGTACTTC. Translating gives CASSFSGRETQYF.

The chain links TRBV30 to TRBJ2-7, with no clear D. Trimming pared 4 bases from V and 0 bases from J, leaving 13 bases between. The CDR3 covers 14 residues. Germline CDR1 and CDR2: GTSNPN and SVGIG (reference sequence). The CDR3 nucleotides are TGTGCCTGGACCTCGTGGCAGGACTCCTACGAGCAGTACTTC. It codes for CAWTSWQDSYEQYF.

This clonotype was counted only a few times. The rearrangement uses TRBV7-6 and TRBJ1-3; D unclear. This CDR3 is built from 16 residues. CDR1 SGHVS and CDR2 FNYEAQ come from the germline V gene. Between the trimmed V and J ends, which lost 1 base and 4 bases, there was a span of 14 bases. In nucleotides, the CDR3 is TGTGCCAGCAGCTTAGTCGGGCTACCCCCGGGAAACACCATATATTTT. Amino acid sequence: CASSLVGLPPGNTIYF.

This clonotype showed up just a few times. The chain recombines TRBV12-3 or TRBV12-4 with TRBJ2-7; 10 bases align to TRBD1. V was clipped by 1 base and J by 2 bases; unmatched bases: 5. The CDR3 loop spans 16 amino acids. The CDR3 here is CASSLVPGQGPYEQYF. In nucleotides, the CDR3 is TGTGCCAGCAGTTTAGTGCCGGGACAGGGGCCCTACGAGCAGTACTTC.

V usage is TRBV5-6 and J usage is TRBJ2-4; 8 positions agree with TRBD2. The ends lost 4 bases at V and 4 bases at J; junction bases unmatched: 7. The germline CDR1 and CDR2 sequences are SGHDT and YYEEEE. The CDR3 consists of 15 residues. The CDR3 loop is CASSVLAGQKNIQYF. CDR3 coding DNA: TGTGCCAGCAGCGTATTAGCGGGGCAAAAAAACATTCAGTACTTC.

This clonotype was seen more than once but under ten times. This chain uses TRBV11-2 with TRBJ2-7; D is possibly TRBD2 (6 bases). The CDR3 covers 13 residues. Germline-derived CDR1 and CDR2 are SGHAT and FQNNGV. V lost 1 base, J lost 11 bases, and 15 bases lay in between. This CDR3 is CASSLGEHSGEYF. Written as DNA, the CDR3 is TGTGCCAGCAGCTTAGGGGAACACTCGGGGGAGTACTTC. The entire variable domain, with the rest obtained from reference TRBV11-2 and TRBJ2-7, is as follows: EAGVAQSPRYKIIEKRQSVAFWCNPISGHATLYWYQQILGQGPKLLIQFQNNGVVDDSQLPKDRFSAERLKGVDSTLKIQPAKLEDSAVYLCASSLGEHSGEYFGPGTRLTVT.

The J gene is TRBJ2-2, the V gene TRBV18; 7 bases align to TRBD1. Germline-derived CDR1 and CDR2 are KGHSH and LQKENI. V gave up 5 bases and J gave up 7 bases; unmatched junction bases: 10. The length of the CDR3 is 15 residues. The CDR3 bases are TGTGCCAGCTCAATTTCGGACAGGAGTAACGGGGAGCTGTTTTTT. This codes for CASSISDRSNGELFF.

This clonotype was picked up many times. This chain joins TRBV27 and TRBJ1-5; 12 nucleotides agree with TRBD1. The V and J ends lost 5 bases and 6 bases, in that order; junction bases with no gene match: 8. The germline V gene encodes CDR1 MNHEY and CDR2 SMNVEV (reference sequence). CDR3 length: 16 amino acids. This CDR3 reads CASSPGDRGLVQPQHF. The CDR3 coding sequence is TGTGCCAGCAGTCCGGGGGACAGGGGGCTGGTTCAGCCCCAGCATTTT.

This clonotype was seen at least ten times. The rearrangement joins TRBV6-5 to TRBJ2-7; 9 bases align to TRBD1. The V gene end was trimmed by 2 bases and the J gene end by 2 bases; junction bases not matched to a gene: 7. The CDR3 consists of 16 residues. From germline, CDR1 is MNHEY and CDR2 SVGAGI. The chain's CDR3 is CASSYQDRGMAYEQYF. The DNA for the CDR3 is TGTGCCAGCAGTTACCAAGACAGGGGGATGGCCTACGAGCAGTACTTC.

This clonotype was detected a few times. The rearrangement joins TRBV12-3 or TRBV12-4 to TRBJ2-1; D gene ambiguous. V was clipped by 7 bases and J by 6 bases, with 13 bases between them. This CDR3 is 13 amino acids long. CDR3 in DNA: TGTGCCAGCAACCCTCCCCTCCGCAATGAGCAGTTCTTC. The encoded protein is CASNPPLRNEQFF.

This clonotype occurred a few times. The chain carries TRBV6-6 and TRBJ2-7, with 8 bases matching TRBD2. Trimming took 7 bases from V and 6 from J; bases not matched to a gene: 8. Per the germline V gene, CDR1 is MNHNY and CDR2 is SVGAGI (reference sequence). The CDR3 is made up of 13 amino acids. CDR3 region: CASTVAGTAEQYF. The CDR3 DNA reads as TGTGCCAGCACCGTAGCGGGAACAGCCGAGCAGTACTTC.

This clonotype has only a few counts. The chain uses TRBV7-9 and TRBJ2-1; D tentatively reads TRBD1 or TRBD2 (5 bases each). From germline, CDR1 is SEHNR and CDR2 FQNEAQ (reference sequence). V lost 3 bases to trimming and J lost 5 bases, with 14 bases between them. The CDR3 totals 15 residues. Here the CDR3 DNA reads TGTGCCAGCAGCTTTAGGAGGCAGGGAGACAATGAGCAGTTCTTC. Translated: CASSFRRQGDNEQFF.

This clonotype was seen a handful of times. The rearrangement joins TRBV29-1 to TRBJ2-2; TRBD1 aligns across 7 bases. CDR3 size: 14 residues. J lost 0 bases, V lost 5 bases, and 3 bases had no gene match. From germline, CDR1 is SQVTM and CDR2 ANQGSEA. The CDR3 protein is CSVPTGTNTGELFF. CDR3 DNA: TGCAGCGTTCCGACAGGGACGAACACCGGGGAGCTGTTTTTT.

Turning to this clonotype: A read error is possible here, since a much larger clone lies one base away. The V gene is TRBV29-1, the J gene TRBJ1-1; D is possibly TRBD1 (6 bases). Germline assignment: CDR1 SQVTM and CDR2 ANQGSEA. The CDR3 totals 12 residues. CDR3 in DNA: TGCAGCGAGCGGACAGTCGGCACTGAAGCTTCCTTT. Translated: CSERTVGTEASF.

This clonotype has more than one count but fewer than ten. The genes are TRBV5-1 and TRBJ2-1; 8 nucleotides agree with TRBD2. The CDR3 runs 14 residues. Unmatched junction bases numbered 6, after V lost 6 bases and J lost 4 bases. From germline, CDR1 is SGHRS and CDR2 YFSETQ. The CDR3 DNA follows: TGCGCCAGCACCTCGGGAGGGCCTTACAATGAGCAGTTCTTC. Translating it yields CASTSGGPYNEQFF.

This clonotype has a count of ten or more. This chain links TRBV20-1 with TRBJ2-3, with 9 bases identical to TRBD2. This CDR3 has 16 residues. The V gene end was trimmed by 2 bases and the J gene end by 1 base; junction bases not matched to a gene: 7. Germline V CDR1 and CDR2: DFQATT, SNEGSKA (reference sequence). The CDR3 nucleotides are TGCAGTGCTAGATCCTTAGCGGGAGCAGGCACAGATACGCAGTATTTT. As protein: CSARSLAGAGTDTQYF.

This clonotype was detected only a few times. This chain joins TRBV12-3 or TRBV12-4 and TRBJ2-7, with TRBD1 matching 8 bases. The CDR3 length is 16 residues. The V segment lost 4 bases and the J segment 6 bases; nucleotides outside the gene matches: 14. CDR3 amino acids: CASSSPSTGEWGEQYF. The CDR3 nucleotides read TGTGCCAGCAGTTCACCCTCGACAGGGGAATGGGGCGAGCAGTACTTC.

This sequence joins TRBV20-1 and TRBJ1-1; D not resolved. The V and J ends lost 2 bases and 4 bases respectively, with 17 bases between them. The CDR3 is 15 amino acids. The V gene's germline CDR1 is DFQATT and CDR2 SNEGSKA (reference sequence). The CDR3 spells CSARNFEGEGTEAFF. CDR3 nucleotide sequence: TGCAGTGCTAGAAATTTCGAGGGCGAGGGCACTGAAGCTTTCTTT.

The table lists this clonotype with a few counts. This sequence joins TRBV7-3 and TRBJ2-1; 9 positions match TRBD2. Germline-derived CDR1 and CDR2 are SGHTA and FQGTGA. The CDR3 spans 15 residues. J lost 9 bases, V lost 3 bases, and 9 bases had no gene match. The CDR3 region is CASSLGGGGFGEQFF. The CDR3 DNA is TGTGCCAGCAGCTTGGGCGGGGGGGGTTTTGGTGAGCAGTTCTTC.

This clonotype was picked up one time. The genes are TRBV12-3 or TRBV12-4 and TRBJ2-1, with 7 bases fitting TRBD2. This CDR3 region has 12 residues. V trimming: 10 bases; J trimming: 7 bases; junction bases outside the gene matches: 7. In DNA, the CDR3 is TGTGCCACCCAGGGCGGGAGTAATGAGCAGTTCTTC. Translation: CATQGGSNEQFF.

Ten or more counts support this clonotype. J is TRBJ2-3 and V is TRBV20-1, with TRBD2 identical over 11 bases. V lost 7 bases, J lost 4 bases, and 4 bases stayed unmatched. In germline, CDR1 is DFQATT, CDR2 SNEGSKA (reference sequence). The CDR3 is 13 residues long. The CDR3 coding sequence is TGCAGTGTCACTAGCGGGAGTTCAGATACGCAGTATTTT. Translated, it gives CSVTSGSSDTQYF.